Below, one TCR beta chain is given with its context. There are 16 residues in the CDR3. CDR1 and CDR2 from the germline V gene are MDHEN and SYDVKM. V shed 3 bases and J 7 bases; nucleotides not matched to a gene: 11. The data stem from a study of technical replicates of blood from several donors. TCRdb's copy holds only in-frame clones and misses some; the assay was immunoSEQ multiplex PCR. The sample contains some 80,000 clones, more than 80% of which appear only once. The sequenced material came from PBMCs. The V call is TRBV28, the J call TRBJ2-2; 7 nucleotides align to TRBD1. This sequence was found in a human donor in good health. Some clones in this sample may be carry-over from other donors' samples. Here the CDR3 DNA reads TGTGCCAGCAGTTTCTCGGGACAGAAATTGATCGGGGAGCTGTTTTTT. Amino acids: CASSFSGQKLIGELFF.